The 16 T cell receptor beta chains below come from one sample, sequenced in a study of T cells after posttransplantation cyclophosphamide. Data came from immunoSEQ multiplex PCR; TCRdb stores just in-frame clones and leaves some out. This table has 30,000 to 40,000 clones, approximately 90% appearing once. Material: PBMCs. The receptor source for this set is a woman between 40 and 50 years old with a blood cancer, CMV-positive, and with a related stem cell donor.

The chain links TRBV7-8 to TRBJ2-5; the D gene is possibly TRBD1 (6 bases). CDR1 and CDR2 (germline): SGHVS, FQNEAQ. CDR3 length: 16 residues. The ends were cut back, 5 bases at V and 1 base at J, with 17 bases in the middle. CDR3 bases: TGTGCCAGCAGCCGTTACAGGGATACAAGCCAAGAGACCCAGTACTTC. This gives the protein CASSRYRDTSQETQYF.

The CDR3 nucleotides are TGCAGCGTCCGGGGACACCGTGGTCGGGCCAACGTCCTGACTTTC. Translating gives CSVRGHRGRANVLTF. The chain couples TRBV29-1 to TRBJ2-6; perhaps TRBD1 as D (6 bases). The V gene's germline CDR1 is SQVTM and CDR2 ANQGSEA. The CDR3 loop spans 15 amino acids. V lost 6 bases and J 5 bases, leaving 17 bases between the germline ends.

The chain recombines TRBV2 with TRBJ2-5; possibly TRBD2 for D (6 bases). This CDR3 is built from 13 residues. Looked up from germline, CDR1 is SNHLY and CDR2 is FYNNEI. Trimming removed 7 bases from V and 0 bases from J, with 9 bases in between. CDR3 sequence: CASTRDYQETQYF. CDR3 coding DNA: TGTGCCAGCACTAGGGACTACCAAGAGACCCAGTACTTC. The full variable domain, rest sourced from reference TRBV2 and TRBJ2-5, is EPEVTQTPSHQVTQMGQEVILRCVPISNHLYFYWYRQILGQKVEFLVSFYNNEISEKSEIFDDQFSVERPDGSNFTLKIRSTKLEDSAMYFCASTRDYQETQYFGPGTRLLVL.

The V call is TRBV5-1, the J call TRBJ2-3; TRBD1 aligns across 8 bases. Germline CDR1 reads SGHRS; CDR2 reads YFSETQ. The CDR3 covers 15 residues. The ends lost 1 base at V and 1 base at J; junction bases unmatched: 2. The CDR3 sequence is CASSLPTGGTDTQYF. In DNA form, the CDR3 reads TGCGCCAGCAGCTTGCCGACAGGGGGCACAGATACGCAGTATTTT. The full variable domain, its missing parts supplied by reference TRBV5-1 and TRBJ2-3, is KAGVTQTPRYLIKTRGQQVTLSCSPISGHRSVSWYQQTPGQGLQFLFEYFSETQRNKGNFPGRFSGRQFSNSRSEMNVSTLELGDSALYLCASSLPTGGTDTQYFGPGTRLTVL.

The V call is TRBV4-3, the J call TRBJ1-1, with D perhaps matching TRBD1 (6 bases). This CDR3 region has 16 residues. Trimming cost V 7 bases and J 2 bases, with 20 bases left between them. Germline V CDR1 and CDR2: LGHNA, YSLEER. CDR3 protein: CASTGQHGWGNTEAFF. In DNA form, the CDR3 reads TGCGCCAGCACTGGACAGCACGGATGGGGCAACACTGAAGCTTTCTTT.

The chain has TRBV7-2 and TRBJ2-2, with D possibly being TRBD2 (5 bases). Germline-derived CDR1 and CDR2 are SGHTA and FQGNSA. The V gene lost 6 bases and the J gene lost 2 bases, with 16 bases spanning the gap. The CDR3 spans 16 residues. DNA of the CDR3: TGTGCCAGCAGTACCAATCCTCGGGGAAACACCGGGGAGCTGTTTTTT. Its translation: CASSTNPRGNTGELFF.

The rearrangement joins TRBV7-9 to TRBJ2-3; tentative D call: TRBD2 (5 bases). This CDR3 comprises 16 residues. CDR1 and CDR2 from the germline V gene are SEHNR and FQNEAQ (reference sequence). V dropped 5 bases and J dropped 4 bases, with 19 bases sitting between them. CDR3 sequence reads: CASSPLSGGRADTQYF. CDR3 nucleotides: TGTGCCAGCAGCCCGTTGAGCGGCGGCCGTGCAGATACGCAGTATTTT.

Here the CDR3 reads CASSVRTGFSGYTF. CDR3 in DNA: TGTGCCAGCAGTGTTAGGACAGGGTTTTCGGGCTACACCTTC. The V and J genes are TRBV2 and TRBJ1-2; TRBD1 matches 8 bases. The CDR3 has 14 amino acids. Germline V gene data show CDR1 as SNHLY and CDR2 as FYNNEI. V lost 4 bases to trimming and J lost 8 bases; unmatched junction nucleotides: 9.

This sequence joins TRBV6-1 and TRBJ1-3, with D perhaps TRBD1 (6 bases). CDR3 length: 13 residues. CDR1 and CDR2 from the germline V gene are MNHNS and SASEGT. V shed 6 bases and J shed 0 bases, with 6 bases lying between them. CDR3 sequence: CASRQGSGNTIYF. For the CDR3, the DNA is TGTGCCAGCAGACAGGGCTCTGGAAACACCATATATTTT.

This clone was seen a single time. V is TRBV5-1 and J is TRBJ2-3, with a tentative D call TRBD2 (6 bases). Trimming stripped 0 bases from V and 2 bases from J, with 13 bases between. Germline assignment: CDR1 SGHRS and CDR2 YFSETQ. CDR3 size: 16 residues. The CDR3 sequence: CASSLGGLHSTDTQYF. Here the CDR3 DNA reads TGCGCCAGCAGCTTGGGGGGACTTCACTCCACAGATACGCAGTATTTT.

This chain links TRBV6-5 with TRBJ1-1; TRBD1 matches 7 bases. The trim removed 2 bases at V and 1 base at J, leaving 7 bases unmatched. The CDR3 is 16 amino acids. The V gene's germline CDR1 is MNHEY and CDR2 SVGAGI. The chain's CDR3 is CASSYALTGPNTEAFF. As DNA, the CDR3 is TGTGCCAGCAGTTACGCTCTGACAGGGCCGAACACTGAAGCTTTCTTT.

The rearrangement links TRBV10-1 to TRBJ1-1; 7 bases are a match to TRBD1. CDR1 is WNHNN and CDR2 is SYGVQD in the germline V gene (reference sequence). This CDR3 region has 12 residues. V shed 4 bases and J 5 bases; nucleotides not matched to a gene: 1. DNA of the CDR3: TGCGCCAGCAGTGGGGACAGAACTGAAGCTTTCTTT. This codes for CASSGDRTEAFF.

V is TRBV7-9 and J is TRBJ2-2, with 9 bases fitting TRBD1. V was clipped by 6 bases and J by 7 bases; unmatched bases: 6. The CDR3 runs 14 residues. The germline V gene has CDR1 SEHNR and CDR2 FQNEAQ (reference sequence). CDR3 DNA sequence: TGTGCCAGCAGATCCACAGGGGGCCACGGGGAGCTGTTTTTT. It is translated as CASRSTGGHGELFF. Complete variable domain (other parts from reference TRBV7-9 and TRBJ2-2): DTGVSQNPRHKITKRGQNVTFRCDPISEHNRLYWYRQTLGQGPEFLTYFQNEAQLEKSRLLSDRFSAERPKGSFSTLEIQRTEQGDSAMYLCASRSTGGHGELFFGEGSRLTVL.

The V gene is TRBV28, the J gene TRBJ1-1; TRBD1 might be the D (5 bases). Germline-derived CDR1 and CDR2 are MDHEN and SYDVKM. V was shortened by 5 bases and J by 0 bases, with 10 bases between the two germline ends. The CDR3 sequence is 14 residues long. The CDR3 loop reads CASSRLGVNTEAFF. The CDR3 nucleotides read TGTGCCAGCAGTCGCCTAGGGGTGAACACTGAAGCTTTCTTT. The variable domain in full, with the rest retrieved from reference TRBV28 and TRBJ1-1, is DVKVTQSSRYLVKRTGEKVFLECVQDMDHENMFWYRQDPGLGLRLIYFSYDVKMKEKGDIPEGYSVSREKKERFSLILESASTNQTSMYLCASSRLGVNTEAFFGQGTRLTVV.

This chain links TRBV7-3 with TRBJ2-3, with TRBD2 identical over 12 bases. This CDR3 comprises 17 residues. The germline V gene has CDR1 SGHTA and CDR2 FQGTGA. After removal of 5 bases from V and 2 bases from J, the junction contained 8 bases not matched to a gene. The CDR3 DNA follows: TGTGCCAGCAGCCCCGGGACTAGCGGGCGAGCCACAGATACGCAGTATTTT. Amino acid sequence: CASSPGTSGRATDTQYF.

The chain links TRBV9 to TRBJ2-7; 11 nucleotides line up with TRBD1. V trimming: 4 bases; J trimming: 2 bases; junction bases outside the gene matches: 11. The CDR3 sequence is 17 residues long. CDR1 SGDLS and CDR2 YYNGEE come from the germline V gene. The CDR3 coding sequence is TGTGCCAGCAGCCCGGATCCGGGACAGGGGGATCCCTACGAGCAGTACTTC. It translates to CASSPDPGQGDPYEQYF. The complete variable domain, with remaining parts taken from reference TRBV9 and TRBJ2-7, reads DSGVTQTPKHLITATGQRVTLRCSPRSGDLSVYWYQQSLDQGLQFLIQYYNGEERAKGNILERFSAQQFPDLHSELNLSSLELGDSALYFCASSPDPGQGDPYEQYFGPGTRLTVT.